The following is a T cell receptor (beta chain) sequence with its context. Its antigen is not known. Regarding time point: newly diagnosed, previously untreated cHL patient sample. PBMCs representing newly diagnosed, untreated classical Hodgkin lymphoma functioned as the comparison. Measured with immunoSEQ multiplex PCR; TCRdb has only the in-frame clones, and not every one. The table lists tens of thousands of clones, over 85% of them singletons, with roughly 2.6% in the top ten. The record originates from a study of PD-1 blockade in classical Hodgkin lymphoma. Study-level results: Possible causes of repertoire differences, disease activity or prior therapy, remain undefined. As was reported, newly diagnosed patients showed lower baseline TCR diversity than healthy donors did.

Trimming took off 0 bases at V and 7 bases at J, with 18 bases between the two ends. The CDR3 is 16 residues long. The chain is built from TRBV23-1 and TRBJ1-1, with D possibly TRBD1 on 5 matching bases. TRBV23-1 is recorded as an ORF, its role being uncertain. The receptor was derived from a human donor with classical Hodgkin lymphoma. The sample was peripheral blood mononuclear cells (PBMCs). The chain's CDR3 is CASSQSGQGWAGEAFF. The CDR3 region has the DNA TGCGCCAGCAGTCAATCAGGTCAGGGATGGGCCGGTGAAGCTTTCTTT.